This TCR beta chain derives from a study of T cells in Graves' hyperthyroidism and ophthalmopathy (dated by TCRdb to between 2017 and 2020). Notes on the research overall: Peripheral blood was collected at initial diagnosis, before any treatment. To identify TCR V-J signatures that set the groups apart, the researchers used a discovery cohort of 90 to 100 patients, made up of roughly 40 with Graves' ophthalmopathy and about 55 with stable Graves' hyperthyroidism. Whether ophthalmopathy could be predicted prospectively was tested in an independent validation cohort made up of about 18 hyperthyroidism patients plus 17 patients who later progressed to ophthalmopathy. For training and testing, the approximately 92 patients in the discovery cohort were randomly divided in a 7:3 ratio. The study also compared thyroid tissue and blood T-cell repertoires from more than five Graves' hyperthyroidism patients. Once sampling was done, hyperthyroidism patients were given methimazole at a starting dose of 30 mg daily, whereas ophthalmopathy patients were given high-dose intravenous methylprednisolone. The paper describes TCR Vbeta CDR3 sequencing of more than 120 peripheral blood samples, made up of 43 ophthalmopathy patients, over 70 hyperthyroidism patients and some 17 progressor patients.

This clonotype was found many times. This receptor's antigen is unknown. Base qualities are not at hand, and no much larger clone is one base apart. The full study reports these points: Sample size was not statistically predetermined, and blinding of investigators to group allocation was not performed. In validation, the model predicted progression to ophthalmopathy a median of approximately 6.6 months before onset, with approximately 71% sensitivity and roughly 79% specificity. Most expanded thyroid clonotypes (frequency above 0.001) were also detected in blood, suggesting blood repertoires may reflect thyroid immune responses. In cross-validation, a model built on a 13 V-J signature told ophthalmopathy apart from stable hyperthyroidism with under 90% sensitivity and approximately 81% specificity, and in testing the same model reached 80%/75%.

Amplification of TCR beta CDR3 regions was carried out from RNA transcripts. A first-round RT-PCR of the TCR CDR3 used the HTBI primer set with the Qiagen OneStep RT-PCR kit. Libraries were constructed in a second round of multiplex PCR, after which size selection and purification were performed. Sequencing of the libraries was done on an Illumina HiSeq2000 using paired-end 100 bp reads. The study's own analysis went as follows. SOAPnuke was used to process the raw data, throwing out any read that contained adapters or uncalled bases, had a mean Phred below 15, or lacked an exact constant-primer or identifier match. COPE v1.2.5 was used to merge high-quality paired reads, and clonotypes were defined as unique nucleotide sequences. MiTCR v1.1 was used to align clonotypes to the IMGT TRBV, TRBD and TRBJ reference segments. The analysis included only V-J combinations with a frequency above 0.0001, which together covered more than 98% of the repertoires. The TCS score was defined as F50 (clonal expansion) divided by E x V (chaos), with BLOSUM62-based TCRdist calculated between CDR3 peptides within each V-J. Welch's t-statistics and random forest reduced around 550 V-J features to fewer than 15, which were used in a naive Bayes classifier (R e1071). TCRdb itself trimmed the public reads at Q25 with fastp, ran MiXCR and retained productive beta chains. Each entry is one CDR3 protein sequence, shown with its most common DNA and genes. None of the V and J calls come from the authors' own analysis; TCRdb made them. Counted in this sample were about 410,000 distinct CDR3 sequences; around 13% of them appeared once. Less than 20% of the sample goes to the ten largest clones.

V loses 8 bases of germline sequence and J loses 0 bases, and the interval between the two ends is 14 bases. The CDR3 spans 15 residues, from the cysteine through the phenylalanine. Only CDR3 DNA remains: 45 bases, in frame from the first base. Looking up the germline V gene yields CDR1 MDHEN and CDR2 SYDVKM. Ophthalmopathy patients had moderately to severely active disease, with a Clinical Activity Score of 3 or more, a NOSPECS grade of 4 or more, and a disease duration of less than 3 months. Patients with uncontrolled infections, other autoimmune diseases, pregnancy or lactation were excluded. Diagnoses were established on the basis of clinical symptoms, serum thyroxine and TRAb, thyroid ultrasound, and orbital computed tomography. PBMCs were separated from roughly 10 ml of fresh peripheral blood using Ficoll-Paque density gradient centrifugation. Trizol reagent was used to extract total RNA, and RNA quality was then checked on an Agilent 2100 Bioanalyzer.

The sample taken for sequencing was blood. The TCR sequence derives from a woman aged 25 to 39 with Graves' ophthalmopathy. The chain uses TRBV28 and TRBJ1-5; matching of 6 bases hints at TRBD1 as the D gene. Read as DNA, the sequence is TGTGCCAGCCATTGGGGGGGCTTTAGCAATCAGCCCCAGCATTTT. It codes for CASHWGGFSNQPQHF.